The rows below give T cell receptor beta chains drawn from one sample of a study of OX40 agonist ivuxolimab in advanced cancers. Produced via immunoSEQ multiplex PCR; TCRdb's table is partial and in-frame only. The sample holds fewer than 100,000 clones, approximately 91% seen once. The source material was CD4+ or CD8+ T cells sorted from blood, sampled in a trial of the OX40 agonist ivuxolimab. The receptor source for this set is an adult with an advanced solid tumor such as melanoma, head and neck, liver or kidney cancer. Each CDR3 is given with its conserved first and last residue. The D gene is left open where the match is weak. Part of the rows lack a size; the others show once, few, many or a class for expanded clones.

j_gene,d_gene,abundance,v_gene,CDR3aa,CDR3nt
TRBJ2-2,TRBD1,-,TRBV6-1,CASSERTGLNTGELFF,TGTGCCAGCAGTGAAAGGACAGGGCTGAACACCGGGGAGCTGTTTTTT
TRBJ1-6,-,-,TRBV7-2,CASSPTIGNSPLHF,TGTGCCAGCAGCCCAACAATTGGTAATTCACCCCTCCACTTT
TRBJ1-4,-,few,TRBV30,CACGHQTGKKLFF,TGTGCCTGTGGGCACCAAACTGGGAAAAAACTGTTTTTT
TRBJ1-5,TRBD1,-,TRBV11-2,CASSAQQGASQPQHF,TGTGCCAGCAGCGCCCAACAGGGGGCGAGTCAGCCCCAGCATTTT
TRBJ2-1,TRBD2,-,TRBV7-8,CASTPRSGSWNEQFF,TGTGCCAGCACCCCCCGGAGCGGGAGTTGGAATGAGCAGTTCTTC
TRBJ2-1,-,-,TRBV5-1,CASSLGRDSSYNEQFF,TGCGCCAGCAGCTTGGGCCGGGACTCGTCCTACAATGAGCAGTTCTTC
TRBJ2-5,TRBD1,-,TRBV6-1,CASSEVGTGVGETQYF,TGTGCCAGCAGTGAAGTGGGGACAGGGGTCGGAGAGACCCAGTACTTC
TRBJ2-7,TRBD1,-,TRBV6-6,CASKPGQGSYEQYF,TGTGCCAGCAAGCCGGGACAGGGATCCTACGAGCAGTACTTC
TRBJ2-1,TRBD2,-,TRBV4-3,CASSRLAGAFNEQFF,TGCGCCAGCAGCCGGCTAGCGGGAGCTTTCAATGAGCAGTTCTTC
TRBJ1-2,TRBD1,-,TRBV6-4,CASSLDREHGYTF,TGTGCCAGCAGCTTAGACAGGGAACATGGCTACACCTTC
TRBJ2-7,-,-,TRBV28,CASRAGGTSSYEQYF,TGTGCCAGCAGAGCGGGTGGCACGAGCTCCTACGAGCAGTACTTC